What follows describes a single T cell receptor (beta chain). These data originate in a study of blood T cell repertoires in COVID-19. Germline lookup yields CDR1 SNHLY and CDR2 FYNNEI. The CDR3 totals 15 residues. V shed 6 bases, J shed 1 base, and the junction held 5 bases outside the gene matches. Measured with immunoSEQ multiplex PCR; TCRdb has only the in-frame clones, and not every one. The sample yields about 260,000 clones, 86% seen once. The genes are TRBV2 and TRBJ2-7; TRBD2 matches 11 bases. Material: PBMCs or T cells enriched from blood (not recorded which). The receptor's source is a woman in her forties or fifties who had recovered from COVID-19. The CDR3 reads CASSPSGGRSYEQYF. In DNA, the CDR3 is TGTGCCAGCAGCCCTAGCGGGGGGAGGTCCTACGAGCAGTACTTC.